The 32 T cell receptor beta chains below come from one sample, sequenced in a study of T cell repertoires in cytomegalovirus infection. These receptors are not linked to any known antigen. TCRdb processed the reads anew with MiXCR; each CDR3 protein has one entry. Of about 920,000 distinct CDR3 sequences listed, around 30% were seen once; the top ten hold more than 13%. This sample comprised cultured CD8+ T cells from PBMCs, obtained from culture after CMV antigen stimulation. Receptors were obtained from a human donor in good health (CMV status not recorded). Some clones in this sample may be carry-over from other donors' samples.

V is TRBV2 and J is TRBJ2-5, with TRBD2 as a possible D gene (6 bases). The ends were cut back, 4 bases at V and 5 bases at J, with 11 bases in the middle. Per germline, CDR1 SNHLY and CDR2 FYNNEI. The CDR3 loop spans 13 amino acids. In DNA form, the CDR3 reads TGTGCCAGCAGTGGACTAGGGTTGGAGACCCAGTACTTC. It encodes CASSGLGLETQYF.

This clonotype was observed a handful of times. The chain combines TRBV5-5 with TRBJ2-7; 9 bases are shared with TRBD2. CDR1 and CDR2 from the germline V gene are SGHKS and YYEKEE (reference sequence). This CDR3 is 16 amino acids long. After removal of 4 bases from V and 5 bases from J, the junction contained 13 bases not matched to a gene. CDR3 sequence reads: CASSPLPGLAFNEQYV. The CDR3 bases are TGTGCCAGCAGCCCCCTCCCGGGACTAGCTTTCAACGAGCAGTACGTC.

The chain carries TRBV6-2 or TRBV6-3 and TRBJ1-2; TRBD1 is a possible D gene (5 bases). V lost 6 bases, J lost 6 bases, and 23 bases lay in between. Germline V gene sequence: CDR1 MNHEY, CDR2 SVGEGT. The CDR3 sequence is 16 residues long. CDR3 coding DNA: TGTGCCAGCAGGGCCCGGGGAGCACCGAAGGGGAATGGCTACACCTTC. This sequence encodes CASRARGAPKGNGYTF.

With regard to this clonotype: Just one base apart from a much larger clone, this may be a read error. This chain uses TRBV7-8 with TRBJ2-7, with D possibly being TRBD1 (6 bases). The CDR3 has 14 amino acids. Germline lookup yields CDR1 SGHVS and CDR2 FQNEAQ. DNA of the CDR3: TGTGCCAACAGCTTAGGGGGTGAAGTACGGGAGCAGTACTTC. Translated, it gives CANSLGGEVREQYF.

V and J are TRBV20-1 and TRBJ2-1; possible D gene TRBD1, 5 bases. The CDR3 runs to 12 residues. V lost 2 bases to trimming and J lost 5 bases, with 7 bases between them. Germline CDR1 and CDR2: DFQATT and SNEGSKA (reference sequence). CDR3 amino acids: CSARMDNNEQFF. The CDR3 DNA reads TGCAGTGCTAGAATGGACAACAATGAGCAGTTCTTC.

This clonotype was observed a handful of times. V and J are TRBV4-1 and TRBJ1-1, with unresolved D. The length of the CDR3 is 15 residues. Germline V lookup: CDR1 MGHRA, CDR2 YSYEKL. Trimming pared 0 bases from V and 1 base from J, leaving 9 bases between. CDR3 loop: CASSQETATNTEAFF. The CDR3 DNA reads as TGCGCCAGCAGCCAAGAAACAGCCACGAACACTGAAGCTTTCTTT.

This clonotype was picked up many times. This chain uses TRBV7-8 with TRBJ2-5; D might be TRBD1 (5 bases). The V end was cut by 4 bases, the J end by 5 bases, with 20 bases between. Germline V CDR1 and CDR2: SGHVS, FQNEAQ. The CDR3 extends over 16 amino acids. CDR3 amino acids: CASSSSDIPHRETQYF. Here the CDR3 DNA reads TGTGCCAGCAGCTCCAGCGACATTCCCCACAGGGAGACCCAGTACTTC. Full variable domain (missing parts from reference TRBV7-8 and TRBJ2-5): GAGVSQSPRYKVAKRGQDVALRCDPISGHVSLFWYQQALGQGPEFLTYFQNEAQLDKSGLPSDRFFAERPEGSVSTLKIQRTQQEDSAVYLCASSSSDIPHRETQYFGPGTRLLVL.

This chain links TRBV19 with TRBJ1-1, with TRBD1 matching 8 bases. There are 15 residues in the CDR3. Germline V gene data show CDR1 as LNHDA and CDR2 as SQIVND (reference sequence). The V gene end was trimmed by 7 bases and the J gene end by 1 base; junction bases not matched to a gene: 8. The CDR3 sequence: CASTGTGRRNTEAFF. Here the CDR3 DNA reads TGTGCCAGTACTGGGACAGGCCGCCGGAACACTGAAGCTTTCTTT.

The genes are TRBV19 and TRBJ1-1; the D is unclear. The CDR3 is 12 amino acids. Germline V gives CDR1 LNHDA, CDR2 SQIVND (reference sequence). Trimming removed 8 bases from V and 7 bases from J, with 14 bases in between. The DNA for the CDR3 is TGTGCCAGTCATGGCGAGTTCGGTGAAGCTTTCTTT. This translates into CASHGEFGEAFF.

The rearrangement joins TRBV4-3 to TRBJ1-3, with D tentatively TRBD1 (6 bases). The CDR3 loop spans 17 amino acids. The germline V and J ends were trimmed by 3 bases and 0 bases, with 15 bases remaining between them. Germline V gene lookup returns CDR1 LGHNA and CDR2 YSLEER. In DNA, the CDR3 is TGCGCCAGCAGCCAGCACAGACAGGTCTTCTCTGGAAACACCATATATTTT. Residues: CASSQHRQVFSGNTIYF.

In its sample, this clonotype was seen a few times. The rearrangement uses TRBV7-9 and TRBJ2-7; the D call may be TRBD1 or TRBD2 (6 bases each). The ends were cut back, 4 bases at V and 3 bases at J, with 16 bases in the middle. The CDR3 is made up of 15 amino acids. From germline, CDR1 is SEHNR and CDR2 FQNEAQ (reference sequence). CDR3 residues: CASSSPGEGGYEQYF. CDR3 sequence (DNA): TGTGCCAGCAGCTCTCCCGGAGAGGGGGGCTACGAGCAGTACTTC.

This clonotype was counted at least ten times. CDR3 DNA sequence: TGTGCCAGCAGCTTAGTCTTAGGGGCCTACGAGCAGTACTTC. This translates into CASSLVLGAYEQYF. The V call is TRBV7-8, the J call TRBJ2-7, with a weak D call TRBD1 (5 bases). Germline CDR1 reads SGHVS; CDR2 reads FQNEAQ. V lost 1 base, J lost 2 bases, and 9 bases lay in between. This CDR3 is 14 amino acids long. Full variable domain (rest looked up from reference TRBV7-8 and TRBJ2-7): GAGVSQSPRYKVAKRGQDVALRCDPISGHVSLFWYQQALGQGPEFLTYFQNEAQLDKSGLPSDRFFAERPEGSVSTLKIQRTQQEDSAVYLCASSLVLGAYEQYFGPGTRLTVT.

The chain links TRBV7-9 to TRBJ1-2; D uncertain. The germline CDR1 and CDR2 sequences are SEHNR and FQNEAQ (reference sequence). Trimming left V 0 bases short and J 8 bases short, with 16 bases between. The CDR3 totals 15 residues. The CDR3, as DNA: TGTGCCAGCAGCTTAGCCGGGGAGGAGAGGGAGGGCTACACCTTC. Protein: CASSLAGEEREGYTF.

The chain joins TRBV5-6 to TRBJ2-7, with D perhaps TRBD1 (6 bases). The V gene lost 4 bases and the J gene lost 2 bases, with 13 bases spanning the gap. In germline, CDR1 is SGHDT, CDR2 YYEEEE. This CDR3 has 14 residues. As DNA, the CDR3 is TGTGCCAGCAGCGGCGGACAGTCCCCCTACGAGCAGTACGTC. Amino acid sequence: CASSGGQSPYEQYV.

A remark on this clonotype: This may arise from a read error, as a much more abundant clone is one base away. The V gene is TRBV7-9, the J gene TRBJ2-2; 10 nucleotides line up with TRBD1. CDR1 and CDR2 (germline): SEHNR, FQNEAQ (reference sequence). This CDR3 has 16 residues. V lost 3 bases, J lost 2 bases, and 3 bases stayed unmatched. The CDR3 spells CASSFRDRGNTGELFF. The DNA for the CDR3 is TGTGCCAGCAGCTTCCGGGACAGGGGAAACACCGGGGAGCTGTTTTTT.

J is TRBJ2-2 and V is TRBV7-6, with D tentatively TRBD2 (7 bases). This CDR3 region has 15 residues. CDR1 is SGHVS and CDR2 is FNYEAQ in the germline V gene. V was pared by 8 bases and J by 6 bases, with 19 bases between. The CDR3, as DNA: TGTGCCAGCGGTCCTGAGAGGGGGGGCCCCGGGGAGCTGTTTTTT. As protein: CASGPERGGPGELFF.

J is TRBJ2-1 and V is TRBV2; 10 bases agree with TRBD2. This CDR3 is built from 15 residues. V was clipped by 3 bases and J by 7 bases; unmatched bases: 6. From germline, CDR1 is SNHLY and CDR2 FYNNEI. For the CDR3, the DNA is TGTGCCAGCAGTGAGTGGCTAGCGGGGGAAAATGAGCAGTTCTTC. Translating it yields CASSEWLAGENEQFF. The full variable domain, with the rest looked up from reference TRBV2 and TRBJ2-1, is EPEVTQTPSHQVTQMGQEVILRCVPISNHLYFYWYRQILGQKVEFLVSFYNNEISEKSEIFDDQFSVERPDGSNFTLKIRSTKLEDSAMYFCASSEWLAGENEQFFGPGTRLTVL.

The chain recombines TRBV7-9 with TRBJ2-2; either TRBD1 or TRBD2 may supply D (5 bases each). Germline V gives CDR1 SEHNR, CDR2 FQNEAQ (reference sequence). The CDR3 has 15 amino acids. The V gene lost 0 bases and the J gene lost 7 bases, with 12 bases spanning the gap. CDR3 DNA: TGTGCCAGCAGCTTAGCACCGGGACCGAACGGGGAGCTGTTTTTT. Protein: CASSLAPGPNGELFF.

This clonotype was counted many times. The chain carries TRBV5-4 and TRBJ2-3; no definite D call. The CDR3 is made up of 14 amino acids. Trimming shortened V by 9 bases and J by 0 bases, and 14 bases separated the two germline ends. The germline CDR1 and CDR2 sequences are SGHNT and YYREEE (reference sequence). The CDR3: CATSPSRSTDTQYF. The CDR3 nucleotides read TGTGCCACTAGTCCGTCCAGGAGCACAGATACGCAGTATTTT.

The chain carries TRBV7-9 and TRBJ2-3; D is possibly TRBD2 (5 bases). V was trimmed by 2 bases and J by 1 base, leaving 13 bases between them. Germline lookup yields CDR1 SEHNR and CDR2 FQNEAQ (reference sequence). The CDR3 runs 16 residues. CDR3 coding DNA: TGTGCCAGCAGCTTAAGACGAGGGCGAGGCACAGATACGCAGTATTTT. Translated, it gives CASSLRRGRGTDTQYF. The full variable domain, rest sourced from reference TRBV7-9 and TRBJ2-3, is DTGVSQNPRHKITKRGQNVTFRCDPISEHNRLYWYRQTLGQGPEFLTYFQNEAQLEKSRLLSDRFSAERPKGSFSTLEIQRTEQGDSAMYLCASSLRRGRGTDTQYFGPGTRLTVL.

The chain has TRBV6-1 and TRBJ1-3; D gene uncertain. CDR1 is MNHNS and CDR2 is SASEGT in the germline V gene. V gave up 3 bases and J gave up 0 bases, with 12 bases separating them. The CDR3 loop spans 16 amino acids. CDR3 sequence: CASSDYEGSSGNTIYF. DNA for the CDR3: TGTGCCAGCAGTGATTACGAAGGGAGCTCTGGAAACACCATATATTTT.

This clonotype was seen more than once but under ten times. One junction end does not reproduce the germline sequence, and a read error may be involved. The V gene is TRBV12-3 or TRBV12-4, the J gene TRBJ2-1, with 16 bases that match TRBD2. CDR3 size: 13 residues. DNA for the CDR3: TGTGCCAGCAGTTTAGGGGGGACTAGCGGGGGGGTCTTC. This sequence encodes CASSLGGTSGGVF.

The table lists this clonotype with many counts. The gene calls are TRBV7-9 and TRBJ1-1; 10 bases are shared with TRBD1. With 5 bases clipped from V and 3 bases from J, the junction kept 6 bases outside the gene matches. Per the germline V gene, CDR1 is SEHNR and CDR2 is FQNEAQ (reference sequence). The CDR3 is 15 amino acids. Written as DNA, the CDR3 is TGTGCCAGCAGCCGGGACAGGGGTCTTGACACTGAAGCTTTCTTT. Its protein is CASSRDRGLDTEAFF.

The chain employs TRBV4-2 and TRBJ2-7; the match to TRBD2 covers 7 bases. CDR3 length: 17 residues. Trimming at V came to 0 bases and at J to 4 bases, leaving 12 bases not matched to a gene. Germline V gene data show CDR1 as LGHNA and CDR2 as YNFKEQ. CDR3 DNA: TGTGCCAGCAGCCAAGATATACAGGCGGGGGAATTATACGAGCAGTACTTC. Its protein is CASSQDIQAGELYEQYF.

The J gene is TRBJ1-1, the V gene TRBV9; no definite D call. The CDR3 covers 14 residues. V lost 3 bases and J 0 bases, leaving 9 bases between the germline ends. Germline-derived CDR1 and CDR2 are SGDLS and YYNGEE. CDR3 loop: CASSARSMNTEAFF. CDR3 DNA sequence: TGTGCCAGCAGCGCCCGGTCCATGAACACTGAAGCTTTCTTT.

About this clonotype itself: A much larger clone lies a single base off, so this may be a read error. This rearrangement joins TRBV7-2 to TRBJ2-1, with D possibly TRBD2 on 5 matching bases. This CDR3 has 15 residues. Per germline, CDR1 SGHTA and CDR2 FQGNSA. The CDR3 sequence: CSSSLYREPYNEQFF. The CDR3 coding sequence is TGTTCCAGCAGCTTATATAGGGAGCCCTACAATGAGCAGTTCTTC.

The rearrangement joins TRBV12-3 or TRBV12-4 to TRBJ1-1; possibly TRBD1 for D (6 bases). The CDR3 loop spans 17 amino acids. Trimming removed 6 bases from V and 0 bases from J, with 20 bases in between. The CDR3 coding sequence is TGTGCCAGCAGGTACACAGGGAGGAAGGATATGAACACTGAAGCTTTCTTT. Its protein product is CASRYTGRKDMNTEAFF.

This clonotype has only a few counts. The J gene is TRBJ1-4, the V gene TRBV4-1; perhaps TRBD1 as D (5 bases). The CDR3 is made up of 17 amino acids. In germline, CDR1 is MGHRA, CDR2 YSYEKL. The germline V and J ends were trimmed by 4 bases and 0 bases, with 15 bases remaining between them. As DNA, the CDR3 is TGCGCCAGCAGCCCAACCAGGGCAGGGTCAACTAATGAAAAACTGTTTTTT. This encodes CASSPTRAGSTNEKLFF.

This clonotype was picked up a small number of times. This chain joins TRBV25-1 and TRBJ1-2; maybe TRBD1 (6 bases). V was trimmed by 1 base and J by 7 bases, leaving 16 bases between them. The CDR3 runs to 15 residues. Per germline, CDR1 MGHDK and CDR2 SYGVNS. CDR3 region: CASSESWGRLSGYTF. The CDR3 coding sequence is TGTGCCAGCAGTGAATCCTGGGGGCGCTTATCTGGCTACACCTTC.

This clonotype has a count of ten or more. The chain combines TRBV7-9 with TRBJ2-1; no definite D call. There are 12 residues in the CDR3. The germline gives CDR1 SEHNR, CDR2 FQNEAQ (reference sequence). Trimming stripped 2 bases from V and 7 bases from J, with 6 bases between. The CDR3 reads CASSLRSNEQFF. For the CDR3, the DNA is TGTGCCAGCAGCTTACGGAGTAATGAGCAGTTCTTC.

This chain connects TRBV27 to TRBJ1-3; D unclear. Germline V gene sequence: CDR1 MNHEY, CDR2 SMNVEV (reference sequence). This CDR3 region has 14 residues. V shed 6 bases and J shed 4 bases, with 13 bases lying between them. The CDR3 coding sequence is TGTGCCAGCAGGCCCGTTATGGGGGGAAACACCATATATTTT. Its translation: CASRPVMGGNTIYF.

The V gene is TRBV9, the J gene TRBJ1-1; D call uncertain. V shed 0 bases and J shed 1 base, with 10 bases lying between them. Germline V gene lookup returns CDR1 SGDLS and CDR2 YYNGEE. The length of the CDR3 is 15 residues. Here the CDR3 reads CASSVVRGANTEAFF. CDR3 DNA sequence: TGTGCCAGCAGCGTAGTTCGGGGTGCGAACACTGAAGCTTTCTTT. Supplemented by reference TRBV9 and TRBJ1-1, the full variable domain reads DSGVTQTPKHLITATGQRVTLRCSPRSGDLSVYWYQQSLDQGLQFLIQYYNGEERAKGNILERFSAQQFPDLHSELNLSSLELGDSALYFCASSVVRGANTEAFFGQGTRLTVV.